This T cell receptor beta chain was identified in a study of blood T cells in healthy people across ages (dated by TCRdb to the mid-2010s). In the study overall: In model experiments, template switching captured about one uniquely barcoded TCR beta cDNA molecule for every two T cells. Age-related changes in TCR beta repertoire diversity were measured in the study by deep sequencing normalized with unique cDNA molecular identifiers. The donors were divided into four age groups: young (average around 17 years), middle-aged (under 40), aged (roughly 60) and long-lived (roughly 88). To avoid experimental bias, donors of different ages were randomly spread across the sequencing lanes. The study analyzed two additional independent replicas of 1 million unique cDNA reads from the same blood draw for two donors, one aged 18 to 29 and one aged 80 or older. Broad study findings and their caveats: As age increased, observed TCR beta diversity per million T cells dropped in a roughly linear way, and a significant reduction was already evident by age 40. Compared with the aged group, the long-lived group had more naive CD4+ T cells, fewer expanded clones and increased TCR diversity, a pattern suggesting age selection. Because donor CMV infection status was unknown, age-related changes in expanded clonotypes were potentially confounded. Estimates of total diversity based on one million sequenced T cells were regarded as lower bounds and as underestimates. Bulk unsorted PBMC profiling prevented conclusive comparison of naive and antigen-experienced compartments. The percentage of naive T cells measured by flow cytometry correlated strongly with observed TCR beta diversity.

Receptor amplification or capture employed 5' RACE. Sequencing was carried out with an Illumina HiSeq 2500. The second PCR ran for about 7 to 11 cycles and used a J-beta primer mix along with a sample-barcoded 5' primer. A template-switch 5' adaptor carrying 12 random nucleotides introduced a unique molecular identifier onto each TCR beta cDNA molecule. At least 2.5 million CDR3-containing paired-end reads were obtained from each sample. The Mint cDNA synthesis kit, primed by a TRBC-specific oligonucleotide, was used to synthesize first-strand cDNA from all RNA. All cDNA was treated with uracil-DNA glycosylase and then went through a first 18-cycle PCR with the universal primers M1SS and BC2_uni_R. From the authors' description of their analysis: For normalization, 1 million high-quality reads, each with a distinct molecular identifier, were randomly selected from each sample. Reads sharing molecular identifiers were discarded rather than binned into consensus sequences. CDR3 identification, clonotype clustering and error correction used MiTCR with a Q25 quality threshold and the strictest error-elimination algorithm. A nonparametric unseen species model using Euler transformation provided a lower-bound estimate of total TCR beta diversity. TCRdb passed the public sequencing reads through fastp at Q25 and MiXCR, retaining productive beta sequences. Rows are unified per CDR3 protein, each entry keeping the most common DNA and genes. The V and J calls here are based on TCRdb, not the publication. The sample table holds about 1.8 million distinct CDR3 sequences, of which less than 50% were seen once. 2% to 2.5% of the sample comes from the top ten.

Comment on this clonotype: This receptor's antigen is unknown. Base qualities are not provided; no much larger clone lies one nucleotide away.

The roughly 42 donors, aged about 6 to 95 years, were systemically healthy Caucasian individuals from Russia. Each donor gave ten milliliters of peripheral blood, drawn into EDTA-treated Vacutainer tubes. Ficoll-Paque density-gradient centrifugation was used to isolate PBMCs, with at least 7 million per sample. Total RNA was extracted from PBMCs with Trizol reagent, with at least 5 micrograms obtained per sample. Naive CD45RAhigh/CD27high T cell percentages were measured by flow cytometry on a PBMC aliquot from every donor. The CDR3 covers 16 residues, taking in both the cysteine and the phenylalanine. Left in the record is the CDR3 DNA by itself, 48 bases read in frame from the first base. The germline V gene gives CDR1 as MNHEY and CDR2 as SVGAGI.

Specimen: blood. The chain links TRBV6-5 with TRBJ2-4, and TRBD2 matches 8 of the central bases. The J call could be wrong; TRBJ2-7 is a better fit for the DNA end. This receptor was taken from a woman in her thirties or forties in good health. For the CDR3, the sequence is CASNYSGRGTPYEQYF. The DNA sequence is TGTGCCAGCAATTATTCCGGGAGGGGGACCCCCTACGAGCAGTACTTC.